This TCR beta chain comes out of a study of shared clonotypes between healthy human individuals. Study conclusions and caveats: Sampling included only blood; tissue repertoires likely differ.

All donors qualified as healthy HIV-negative adults and had experienced no recent acute infections or vaccinations. Authors' processing steps: ImmunoSEQ only sent back junction sequences with no quality scores, so filtering was done differently. Sequencing was performed with immunoSEQ multiplex PCR; in TCRdb, only in-frame clones are kept and a portion is missing. V, J and clone size are those of that table, while D and trimming were read from the DNA. The sample gives fewer than 1.4 million clones, approximately 78% of which show up once; roughly 0.61% is in the top ten. V was clipped by 8 bases and J by 7 bases; unmatched bases: 19. Germline CDR1 and CDR2: MNHNY and SVGAGI (reference sequence). This CDR3 spans 16 amino acids. The table lists this clone with a count of one. No antigen is known for it.

Sequencing was performed on memory CD4+ T cells from PBMCs. Subset meaning: CD45RA-negative fraction. The receptor was derived from a man younger than 35 in good health. Some clones in this sample may be carry-over from other donors' samples. V and J are TRBV6-6 and TRBJ2-7; 8 bases are a match to TRBD1. CDR3 coding DNA: TGTGCCAGCGGAACACCGACAGGGGACCCTGGTCGGGAGCAGTACTTC. Protein sequence: CASGTPTGDPGREQYF.